Included here is one T cell receptor beta chain sequence, with context. The antigen this receptor binds is unknown. No much larger clone exists at a distance of one base, and base qualities are not known. Collaborating institutions collected whole blood in K2EDTA tubes following their own protocols. Collaborator samples were shipped for TCRbeta analysis as frozen whole blood, isolated PBMCs, or DNA extracted from either sample type. The data originate from a study of blood T cell repertoires in COVID-19 (dated by TCRdb to about 2020). In terms of the full investigation: The collaborator samples originated in the United States, Italy and Spain and spanned the acute and convalescent phases of COVID-19. The prospective study material was composed of cDNA or gDNA derived from T cells, B-cell-depleted T cells, or PBMCs. Subjects who had been exposed to COVID-19, were actively infected with it, or had recovered from it provided the deeply sampled blood TCRbeta repertoires that made up the dataset. A freely available public database, intended as a resource for researchers studying the immune response to SARS-CoV-2, is where the repertoires were released. The samples were drawn from two sources: the first 160 participants of the ongoing ImmuneRACE study, and over 950 subjects contributed by 6 global collaborators. Sample metadata almost always included a de-identified subject ID, COVID-19 status, age in years and sex. Where available, HLA class I and class II types were taken from metadata supplied by the sample provider and were not determined by assay-based typing.

TCRbeta CDR3 regions were amplified from genomic DNA by means of the immunoSEQ Assay, a bias-controlled multiplex PCR. As for how the authors treated the data: The number of nucleated cells in each sample was estimated by amplification of reference gene primers within the assay. To quantify the absolute abundance of each unique TCRbeta CDR3 rearrangement, sequence reads were collapsed and filtered. For each sample, productive Simpson clonality was calculated as the square root of Simpson's diversity index across productive rearrangements. In its TCRdb copy, this immuneACCESS table keeps in-frame sequences only and misses some clones. Where compared with another copy, unresolved V genes explain less than half of these, and the others have no known cause. For V, J and clone size, that table is used; D and trimming come from the DNA. The sample records 95,000 to 110,000 clones, approximately 80% of which are singletons. Clones ranked in the top ten supply around 12% of the sample.

General conclusions and limits of the study: Clinical and demographic metadata were provided uncurated, with the amount varying by source and participant.

Material for sequencing was peripheral blood. The origin of this receptor is a human donor in a cohort sampled during active COVID-19.

Read as DNA, the sequence is TGTGCCAGTAGTATCCCCGAGGGCGCGTGGATCAGCAATCAGCCCCAGCATTTT. Its translation is CASSIPEGAWISNQPQHF. Recombination connected TRBV19 to TRBJ1-5; the D gene is unclear. CDR1 LNHDA and CDR2 SQIVND were looked up in the germline V gene (reference sequence). V sheds 3 bases and J sheds 1 base, leaving 19 bases between their ends. From the cysteine up to the phenylalanine, the CDR3 has a length of 18 residues. Only the CDR3 part of the read is kept: 54 bases, read in frame from the first base.